This TCR beta chain came from a study of cytomegalovirus exposure and HLA in healthy donors. Findings and caveats of the study: Analysis performed later found around 15,000 TCR beta sequences associated with HLA alleles at 0.05 false discovery rate.

On this clone: Its specificity is unknown.

Primers included in the PCR were 60 Vbeta and 13 Jbeta primers. The table came from immunoSEQ multiplex PCR; TCRdb's copy has only in-frame clones and leaves some out. The sample consists of more than 90,000 clones, roughly 85% of them appearing once. The CDR3 totals 16 residues. Germline CDR1 is SGDLS and CDR2 is YYNGEE. Trimming removed 0 bases at V and 2 bases at J, with 14 bases between. This sequence originates from a man aged 25-45 years in good health and CMV-seronegative. V gene TRBV9 combines with J gene TRBJ2-5; the D gene is possibly TRBD2 (5 bases). The sequenced material came from PBMCs. The CDR3 nucleotides are TGTGCCAGCAGCGTAGCCGGGCGGGTAGCACAAGAGACCCAGTACTTC. It encodes CASSVAGRVAQETQYF.